This TCR beta chain was profiled in a study of CD8 T cells in ankylosing spondylitis. Study findings and constraints: Seemingly characteristic of ankylosing spondylitis blood was a TCR beta motif consisting of eight highly homologous variants. Disease-linked clones were CD8+ and relatively rare in peripheral blood.

Trimming left V 2 bases short and J 4 bases short, with 5 bases between. CDR1 is DFQATT, CDR2 SNEGSKA, per germline (reference sequence). This CDR3 has 12 residues. This clonotype was seen ten or more times. What it binds is not known. With molecular barcodes, quantitative 5'-RACE was used to make the TCR beta libraries. MiXCR, run by TCRdb on the 5' RACE reads, gives a single entry per CDR3 protein. The table records roughly 490,000 distinct CDR3 sequences, 5.3% of them present only once. The chain has TRBV20-1 and TRBJ2-2; no firm D call. Source material: blood, either unsorted or a sorted T cell fraction (not recorded which). The receptor was isolated from a male donor with ankylosing spondylitis. The CDR3 DNA follows: TGCAGTGCTAGACAATCCACCGGGGAGCTGTTTTTT. Translation: CSARQSTGELFF.